The entry that follows covers one TCR beta chain sequence. This entry comes from a study of blood T cell repertoires in COVID-19. Study as a whole: In each case, the material was cDNA or gDNA derived from T cells, B-cell-depleted T cells, or PBMCs.

Germline V lookup: CDR1 MDHEN, CDR2 SYDVKM. The V end was cut by 6 bases, the J end by 6 bases, with 11 bases between. The CDR3 extends over 12 amino acids. Authors' analysis steps: Amplified reference gene primers provided the basis for estimating nucleated cell counts. Measured with immunoSEQ multiplex PCR; TCRdb has only the in-frame clones, and not every one. V, J and clone size are taken as reported in that table, and D and trimming were inferred from the DNA itself. The data show 120,000 to 150,000 clones, 85% to 90% seen once. This TCR was recovered from a human donor in a cohort sampled during active COVID-19. The chain has TRBV28 and TRBJ1-1; D uncertain. The sample taken for sequencing was peripheral blood. This CDR3 is CASRPTWPEAFF. In DNA, the CDR3 is TGTGCCAGCAGACCCACGTGGCCTGAAGCTTTCTTT.